The T cell receptor (beta chain) described here comes from a study of T-cell memory formation after mild COVID-19. Study-level background: TCR clusters were mostly donor specific. General study results and limits: Later expanders leaned CD4+, whereas clones that contracted between day 15 and 85 were balanced CD4/CD8.

With constant-segment primers, 5'RACE yielded cDNA libraries of TCR alpha and TCR beta that carried sample barcodes and UMIs. From the 5' RACE reads, TCRdb called clonotypes with MiXCR, one entry per CDR3 protein. Altogether roughly 160,000 distinct CDR3 sequences are present, more than 9% being singletons, with the ten largest covering more than 3.5%. The CDR3 has 15 amino acids. V lost 3 bases and J 0 bases, leaving 12 bases between the germline ends. Germline CDR1 and CDR2: DFQATT and SNEGSKA (reference sequence). This clonotype was counted a few times. Its antigen is as yet unknown. The sequence came from a man younger than 35 who had mild COVID-19 (a few samples of this study predate the infection). Cell type and time point are not known. V and J are TRBV20-1 and TRBJ2-4; no clear D gene. The sample taken for sequencing was PBMCs or a T cell subset sorted from them (not recorded which). CDR3 region: CSARSSVLAKNIQYF. CDR3 DNA: TGCAGTGCTAGGTCCAGCGTACTAGCCAAAAACATTCAGTACTTC.